This T cell receptor (beta chain) was recorded in a study of cytomegalovirus exposure and HLA in healthy donors. Study-wide context: From donors who were HLA-typed, an early data release held 75 million to 85 million unique TCRs.

Regarding the study as a whole: After further analysis at a later stage, under 20,000 TCR beta sequences were associated with HLA alleles at 0.05 false discovery rate.

V lost 1 base to trimming and J lost 2 bases, with 7 bases between them. This CDR3 has 14 residues. Germline assignment: CDR1 SGHTA and CDR2 FQGNSA. The study ran its PCR with 60 Vbeta and 13 Jbeta primers. Sequencing used immunoSEQ multiplex PCR; TCRdb keeps in-frame clones, though not all of them. The sample has roughly 140,000 clones; about three quarters are singletons. Of note for this clone: Antigen specificity is unknown.

This receptor was taken from a middle-aged man in good health and CMV-seropositive. The sequenced material came from PBMCs. The chain couples TRBV7-2 to TRBJ2-3; TRBD2 is a possible D gene (6 bases). CDR3 region: CASSLGLVTDTQYF. As DNA, the CDR3 is TGTGCCAGCAGCTTAGGACTAGTCACAGATACGCAGTATTTT.